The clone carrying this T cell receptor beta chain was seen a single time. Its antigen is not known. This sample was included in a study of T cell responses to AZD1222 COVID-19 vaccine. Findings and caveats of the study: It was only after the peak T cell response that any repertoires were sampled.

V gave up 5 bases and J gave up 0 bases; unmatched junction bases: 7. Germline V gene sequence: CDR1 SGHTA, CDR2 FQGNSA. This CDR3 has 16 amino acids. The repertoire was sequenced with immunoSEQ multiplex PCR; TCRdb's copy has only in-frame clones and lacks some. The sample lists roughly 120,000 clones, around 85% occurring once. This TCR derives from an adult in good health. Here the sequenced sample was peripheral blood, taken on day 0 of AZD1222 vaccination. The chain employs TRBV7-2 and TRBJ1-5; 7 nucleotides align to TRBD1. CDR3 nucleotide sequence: TGTGCCAGCAGCATAGGGACAGCCTTTAGCAATCAGCCCCAGCATTTT. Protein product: CASSIGTAFSNQPQHF.